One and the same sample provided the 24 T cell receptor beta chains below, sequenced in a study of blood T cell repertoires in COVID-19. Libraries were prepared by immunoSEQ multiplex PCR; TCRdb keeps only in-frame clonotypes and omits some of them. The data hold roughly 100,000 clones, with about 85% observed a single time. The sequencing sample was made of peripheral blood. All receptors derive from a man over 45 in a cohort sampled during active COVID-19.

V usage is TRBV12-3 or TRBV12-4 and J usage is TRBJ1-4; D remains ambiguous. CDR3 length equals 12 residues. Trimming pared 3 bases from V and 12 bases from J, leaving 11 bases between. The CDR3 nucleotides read TGTGCCAGCAGTTTCAGTGGAGTAGAACTGTTTTTT. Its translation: CASSFSGVELFF.

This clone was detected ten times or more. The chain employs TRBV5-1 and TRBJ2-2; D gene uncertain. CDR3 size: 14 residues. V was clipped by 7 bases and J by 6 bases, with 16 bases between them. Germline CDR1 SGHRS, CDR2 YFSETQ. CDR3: CASRRTNQAGELFF. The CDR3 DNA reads TGCGCCAGCCGGCGAACAAACCAGGCCGGGGAGCTGTTTTTT.

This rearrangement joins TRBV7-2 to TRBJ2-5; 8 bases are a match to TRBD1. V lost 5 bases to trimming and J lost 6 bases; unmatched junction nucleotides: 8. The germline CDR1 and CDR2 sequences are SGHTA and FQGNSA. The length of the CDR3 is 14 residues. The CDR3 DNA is TGTGCCAGCAGCCCTGGACAGGGTAGAAAGACCCAGTACTTC. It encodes CASSPGQGRKTQYF.

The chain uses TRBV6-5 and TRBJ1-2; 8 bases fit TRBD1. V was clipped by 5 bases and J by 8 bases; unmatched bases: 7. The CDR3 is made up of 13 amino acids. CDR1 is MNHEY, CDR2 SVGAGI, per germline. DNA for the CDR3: TGTGCCAGCAGTCTCGTTCAGGGGGCAGGCTACACCTTC. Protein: CASSLVQGAGYTF.

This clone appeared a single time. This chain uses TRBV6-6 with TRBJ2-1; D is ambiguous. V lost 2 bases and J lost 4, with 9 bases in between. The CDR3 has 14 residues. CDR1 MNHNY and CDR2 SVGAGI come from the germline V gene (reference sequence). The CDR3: CASSYELVYNEQFF. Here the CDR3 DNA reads TGTGCCAGCAGTTACGAGTTAGTTTACAATGAGCAGTTCTTC.

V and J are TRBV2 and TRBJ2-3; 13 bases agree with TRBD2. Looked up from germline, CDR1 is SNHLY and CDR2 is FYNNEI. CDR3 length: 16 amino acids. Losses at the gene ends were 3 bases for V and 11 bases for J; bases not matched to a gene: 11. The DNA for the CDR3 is TGTGCCAGCAGTGACCCAGCACTAGCGGGGGGGATTGTGCAGTATTTT. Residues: CASSDPALAGGIVQYF.

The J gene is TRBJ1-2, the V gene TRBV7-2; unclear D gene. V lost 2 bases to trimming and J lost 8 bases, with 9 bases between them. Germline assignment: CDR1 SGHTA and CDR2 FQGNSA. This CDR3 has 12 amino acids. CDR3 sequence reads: CASSLSGEGYTF. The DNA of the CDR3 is TGTGCCAGCAGCTTATCGGGAGAAGGCTACACCTTC. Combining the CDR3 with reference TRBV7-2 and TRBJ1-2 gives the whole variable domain GAGVSQSPSNKVTEKGKDVELRCDPISGHTALYWYRQSLGQGLEFLIYFQGNSAPDKSGLPSDRFSAERTGGSVSTLTIQRTQQEDSAVYLCASSLSGEGYTFGSGTRLTVV.

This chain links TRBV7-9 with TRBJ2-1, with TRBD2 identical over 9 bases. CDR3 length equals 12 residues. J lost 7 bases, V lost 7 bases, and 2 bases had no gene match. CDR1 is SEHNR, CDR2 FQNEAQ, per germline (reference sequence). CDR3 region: CASTSGANEQFF. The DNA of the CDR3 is TGTGCCAGCACTAGCGGGGCTAATGAGCAGTTCTTC.

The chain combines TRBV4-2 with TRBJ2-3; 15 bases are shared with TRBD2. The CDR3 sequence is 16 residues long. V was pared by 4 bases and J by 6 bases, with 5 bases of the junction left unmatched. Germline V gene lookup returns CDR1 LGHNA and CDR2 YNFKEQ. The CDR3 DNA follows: TGTGCCAGCAGCCCAACCGGACTAGCGGGGGGGGATACGCAGTATTTT. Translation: CASSPTGLAGGDTQYF.

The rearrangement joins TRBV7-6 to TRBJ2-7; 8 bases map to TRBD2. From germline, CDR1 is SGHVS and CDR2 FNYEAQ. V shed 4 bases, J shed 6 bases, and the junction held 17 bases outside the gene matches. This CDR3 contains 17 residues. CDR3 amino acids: CASSSAGSSGGPGEQYV. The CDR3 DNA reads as TGTGCCAGCAGCTCTGCGGGGAGTTCGGGGGGGCCCGGCGAGCAGTACGTC.

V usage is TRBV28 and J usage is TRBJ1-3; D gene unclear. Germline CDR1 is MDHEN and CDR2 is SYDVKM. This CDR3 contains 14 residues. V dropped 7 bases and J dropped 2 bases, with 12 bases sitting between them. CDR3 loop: CASTSTPTGNTIYF. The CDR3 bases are TGTGCCAGCACCTCTACCCCCACTGGAAACACCATATATTTT.

The CDR3, as DNA: TGTGCCAGCAGCTTAGGGGGGCCGATCGGGGAGCTGTTTTTT. Protein sequence: CASSLGGPIGELFF. The chain employs TRBV11-1 and TRBJ2-2, with D perhaps TRBD1 (6 bases). The V end was cut by 1 base, the J end by 7 bases, with 10 bases between. CDR3 length: 14 residues. Germline V gene sequence: CDR1 SGHAT, CDR2 FQDESV (reference sequence).

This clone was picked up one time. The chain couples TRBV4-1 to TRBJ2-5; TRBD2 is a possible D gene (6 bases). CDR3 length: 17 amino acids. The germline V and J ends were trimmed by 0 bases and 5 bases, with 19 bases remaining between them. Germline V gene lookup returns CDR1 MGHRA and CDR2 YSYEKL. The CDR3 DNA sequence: TGCGCCAGCAGCCAAGAGGGTGTATGGGGGGTCCGGGAGACCCAGTACTTC. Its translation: CASSQEGVWGVRETQYF.

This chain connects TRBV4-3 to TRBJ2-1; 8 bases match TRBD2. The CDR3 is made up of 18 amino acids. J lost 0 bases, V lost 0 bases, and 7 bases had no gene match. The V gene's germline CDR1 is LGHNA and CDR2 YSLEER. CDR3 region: CASSQDPSAGGSYNEQFF. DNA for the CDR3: TGCGCCAGCAGCCAAGATCCCAGCGCGGGAGGCTCCTACAATGAGCAGTTCTTC.

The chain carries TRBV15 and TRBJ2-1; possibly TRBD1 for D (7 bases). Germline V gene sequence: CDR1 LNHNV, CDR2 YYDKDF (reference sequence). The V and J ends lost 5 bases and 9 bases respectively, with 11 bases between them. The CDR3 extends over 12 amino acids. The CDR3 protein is CATSGGGIEQFF. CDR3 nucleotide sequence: TGTGCCACCAGCGGAGGGGGCATTGAGCAGTTCTTC.

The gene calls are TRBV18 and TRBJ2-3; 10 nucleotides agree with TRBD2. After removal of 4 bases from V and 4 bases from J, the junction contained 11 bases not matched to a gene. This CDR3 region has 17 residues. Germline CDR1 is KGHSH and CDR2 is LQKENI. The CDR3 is CASSRLQTSGVADTQYF. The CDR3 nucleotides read TGTGCCAGCTCACGCTTACAAACTAGCGGGGTTGCAGATACGCAGTATTTT.

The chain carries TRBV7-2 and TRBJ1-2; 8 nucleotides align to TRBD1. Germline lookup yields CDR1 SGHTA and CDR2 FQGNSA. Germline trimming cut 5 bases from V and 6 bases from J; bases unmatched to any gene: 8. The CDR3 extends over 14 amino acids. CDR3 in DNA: TGTGCCAGCAGCAGCAGGACAGGGATCAATGGCTACACCTTC. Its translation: CASSSRTGINGYTF.

CDR3 sequence: CATSDSVLASGGLRDTQYF. The DNA of the CDR3 is TGTGCCACCAGTGATTCTGTGTTGGCTAGCGGGGGGCTCCGAGATACGCAGTATTTT. The chain recombines TRBV24-1 with TRBJ2-3; 11 bases map to TRBD2. The germline gives CDR1 KGHDR, CDR2 SFDVKD. The ends lost 2 bases at V and 5 bases at J; junction bases unmatched: 14. The CDR3 consists of 19 residues.

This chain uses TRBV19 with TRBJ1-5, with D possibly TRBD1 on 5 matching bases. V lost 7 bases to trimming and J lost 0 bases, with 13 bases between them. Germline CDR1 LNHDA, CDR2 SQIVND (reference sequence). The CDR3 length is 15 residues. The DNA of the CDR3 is TGTGCCAGTAAACGGGGACTTCATAGCAATCAGCCCCAGCATTTT. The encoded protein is CASKRGLHSNQPQHF. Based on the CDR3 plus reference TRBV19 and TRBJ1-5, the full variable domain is DGGITQSPKYLFRKEGQNVTLSCEQNLNHDAMYWYRQDPGQGLRLIYYSQIVNDFQKGDIAEGYSVSREKKESFPLTVTSAQKNPTAFYLCASKRGLHSNQPQHFGDGTRLSIL.

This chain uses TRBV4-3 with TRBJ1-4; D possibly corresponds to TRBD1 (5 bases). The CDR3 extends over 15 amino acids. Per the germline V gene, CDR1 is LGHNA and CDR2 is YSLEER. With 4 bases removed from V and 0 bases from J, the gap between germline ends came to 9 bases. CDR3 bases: TGCGCCAGCAGCCCCAGGGTTGCAACTAATGAAAAACTGTTTTTT. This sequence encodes CASSPRVATNEKLFF.

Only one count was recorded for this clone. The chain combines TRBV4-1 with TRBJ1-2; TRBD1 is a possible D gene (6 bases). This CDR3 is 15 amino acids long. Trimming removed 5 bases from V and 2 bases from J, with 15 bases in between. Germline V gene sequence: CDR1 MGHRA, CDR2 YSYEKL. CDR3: CASSETGLANYGYTF. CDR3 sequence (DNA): TGCGCCAGCAGCGAAACAGGGTTGGCCAACTATGGCTACACCTTC.

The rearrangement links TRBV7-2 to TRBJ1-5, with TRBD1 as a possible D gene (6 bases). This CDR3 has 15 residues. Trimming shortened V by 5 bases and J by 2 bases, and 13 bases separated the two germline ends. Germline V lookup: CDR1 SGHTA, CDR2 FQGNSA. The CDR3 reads CASSLFSGGNQPQHF. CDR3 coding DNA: TGTGCCAGCAGCCTATTCTCAGGGGGCAATCAGCCCCAGCATTTT. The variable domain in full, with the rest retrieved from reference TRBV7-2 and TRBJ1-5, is GAGVSQSPSNKVTEKGKDVELRCDPISGHTALYWYRQSLGQGLEFLIYFQGNSAPDKSGLPSDRFSAERTGGSVSTLTIQRTQQEDSAVYLCASSLFSGGNQPQHFGDGTRLSIL.

This CDR3 reads CASSRTSGGTETQYF. CDR3 DNA sequence: TGTGCCAGCAGCCGTACTAGCGGGGGGACTGAGACCCAGTACTTC. This chain uses TRBV7-2 with TRBJ2-5; 12 bases fit TRBD2. The CDR3 totals 15 residues. Germline CDR1 is SGHTA and CDR2 is FQGNSA. After removal of 5 bases from V and 5 bases from J, the junction contained 6 bases not matched to a gene.

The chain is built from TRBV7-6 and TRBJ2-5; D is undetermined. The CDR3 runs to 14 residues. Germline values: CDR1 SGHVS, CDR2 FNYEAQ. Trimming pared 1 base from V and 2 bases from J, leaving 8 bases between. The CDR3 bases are TGTGCCAGCAGCTTAGTCGCGAGGCAAGAGACCCAGTACTTC. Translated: CASSLVARQETQYF.